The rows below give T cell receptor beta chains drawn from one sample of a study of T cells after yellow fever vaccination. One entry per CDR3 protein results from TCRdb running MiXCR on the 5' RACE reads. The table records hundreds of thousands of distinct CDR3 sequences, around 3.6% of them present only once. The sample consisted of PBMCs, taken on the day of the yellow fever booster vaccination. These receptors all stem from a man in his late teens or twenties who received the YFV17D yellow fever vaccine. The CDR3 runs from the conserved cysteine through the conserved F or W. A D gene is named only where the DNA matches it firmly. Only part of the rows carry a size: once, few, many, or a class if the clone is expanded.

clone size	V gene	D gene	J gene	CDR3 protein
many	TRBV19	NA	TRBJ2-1	CASSNYNEQFF
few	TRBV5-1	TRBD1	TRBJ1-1	CASSPGQGLAEAFF
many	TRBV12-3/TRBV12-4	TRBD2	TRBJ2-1	CASSPSGSYNEQFF
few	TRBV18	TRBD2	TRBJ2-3	CASSELAGSTDTQYF
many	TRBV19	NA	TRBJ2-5	CASSWAGAQETQYF
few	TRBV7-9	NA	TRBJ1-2	CASSLSRANYGYTF
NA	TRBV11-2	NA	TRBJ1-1	CASSLEGGGGMAFF
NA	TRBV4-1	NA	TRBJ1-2	CASSQERGPNVYGYTF
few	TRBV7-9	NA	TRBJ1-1	CASSVRGLNTEAFF
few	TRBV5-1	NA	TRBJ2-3	CASKSGQGTDTQYF
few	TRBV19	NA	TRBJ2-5	CASSDDGGAETQYF
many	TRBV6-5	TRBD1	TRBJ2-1	CASSYSRLDRGIF
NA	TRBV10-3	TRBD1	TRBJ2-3	CAIRVGTGPATDTQYF
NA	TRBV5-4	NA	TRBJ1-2	CASRVGTLDGYTF
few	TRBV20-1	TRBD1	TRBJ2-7	CSARRQGAYEQYF
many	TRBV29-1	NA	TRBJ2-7	CSVGIGDTPEQYF
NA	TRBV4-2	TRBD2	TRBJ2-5	CASSQVGRAETQYF
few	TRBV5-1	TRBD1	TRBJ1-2	CASSFSQGANAGYTF
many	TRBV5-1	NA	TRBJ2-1	CASSRGSYNEQFF
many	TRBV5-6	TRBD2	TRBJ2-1	CASSLEASGAYDYNEQFF
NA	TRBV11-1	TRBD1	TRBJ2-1	CASSRGGQGQYNEQFF
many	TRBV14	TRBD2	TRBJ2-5	CASSQVGILAGLETQYF
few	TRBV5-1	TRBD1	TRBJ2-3	CASGLDRGTNTQYF
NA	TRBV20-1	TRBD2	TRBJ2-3	CSAPRGGQTDTQYF
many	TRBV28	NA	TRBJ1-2	CASSPQFNYGYTF
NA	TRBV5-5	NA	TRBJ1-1	CASSLRARENTEAFF
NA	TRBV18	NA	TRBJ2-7	CASSGSRNGEQYF
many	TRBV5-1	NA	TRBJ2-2	CASSLETTNTGELFF
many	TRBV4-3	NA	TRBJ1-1	CASSQEGGGRWNTEAFF
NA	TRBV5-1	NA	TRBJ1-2	CASSPSLGNNYGYTF
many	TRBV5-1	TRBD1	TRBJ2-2	CASSPQGPTGELFF
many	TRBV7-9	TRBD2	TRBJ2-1	CASSPRGGRGNEQFF
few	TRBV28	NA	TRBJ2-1	CASTPSRTAQYPYNEQFF
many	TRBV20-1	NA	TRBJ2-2	CSALRGGPNTGELFF
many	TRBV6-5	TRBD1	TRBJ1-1	CASTAAGGADRGAFF
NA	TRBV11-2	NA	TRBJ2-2	CASSPSAGELFF
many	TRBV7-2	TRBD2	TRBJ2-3	CASSSTRGAGTDTQYF
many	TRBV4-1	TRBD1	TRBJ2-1	CASSRPGQGAGNEQFF
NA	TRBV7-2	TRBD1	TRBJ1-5	CASSSTGGNQPQHF
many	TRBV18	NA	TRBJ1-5	CASSPRGNSNQPQHF
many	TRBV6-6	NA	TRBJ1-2	CASSPTEYGYTF
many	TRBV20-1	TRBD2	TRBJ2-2	CSDTTPKRGGRHGELFF
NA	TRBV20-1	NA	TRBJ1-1	CSARLEWTEAFF
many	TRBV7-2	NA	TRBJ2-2	CASSLRMRGANTGELFF
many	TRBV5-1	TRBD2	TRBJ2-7	CASSQNPGLAWHEQYF
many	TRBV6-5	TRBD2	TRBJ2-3	CASSYGRVADTQYF
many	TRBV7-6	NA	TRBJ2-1	CASSLGWGAGEQFF